A selection of T cell receptor beta chains follows, all from one sample in a study of blood T cell repertoires in COVID-19. Sequencing used immunoSEQ multiplex PCR; TCRdb keeps in-frame clones, though not all of them. Of 250,000 or so clones in the sample, roughly 85% are singletons; the top ten hold 3% to 4%. Source material: PBMCs or T cells enriched from blood (not recorded which). Receptors were obtained from a woman aged 40 to 50 who had been exposed to COVID-19. The CDR3 runs from the conserved cysteine through the conserved F or W. Each record gives: V gene, J gene, D gene, clone size, CDR3 protein, CDR3 DNA. The D gene is left open where the match is weak. The listing skips clone size in some rows; elsewhere it reads once, few, many or a size class.

>TRBV6-1|TRBJ2-7|-|-
CASSEYGSVYEQYF
TGTGCCAGCAGTGAATATGGCAGCGTCTACGAGCAGTACTTC
>TRBV4-1|TRBJ2-7|-|-
CASSQDLGQTYEQYF
TGCGCCAGCAGCCAAGATCTCGGACAAACCTACGAGCAGTACTTC
>TRBV5-5|TRBJ1-2|TRBD1|-
CASSFGAGQGDYGYTF
TGTGCCAGCAGCTTTGGGGCGGGACAGGGAGACTATGGCTACACCTTC
>TRBV29-1|TRBJ2-2|-|-
CSVEDPGWATGELFF
TGCAGCGTCGAAGACCCAGGGTGGGCCACCGGGGAGCTGTTTTTT
>TRBV2|TRBJ1-6|-|-
CASSGRKRNSPLHF
TGTGCCAGCAGTGGACGTAAGAGGAATTCGCCCCTCCACTTT
>TRBV2|TRBJ1-2|-|-
CASSGGRDYGYTF
TGTGCCAGCAGTGGGGGGAGGGACTATGGCTACACCTTC
>TRBV5-6|TRBJ1-5|-|few
CASSLVGRDQPQHF
TGTGCCAGCAGCTTGGTGGGGAGGGATCAGCCCCAGCATTTT
>TRBV19|TRBJ1-2|TRBD1|-
CASGTAYGYTF
TGTGCCAGCGGGACAGCTTATGGCTACACCTTC
>TRBV29-1|TRBJ2-2|TRBD2|-
CSVDGGGTGELFF
TGCAGCGTTGATGGGGGGGGGACCGGGGAGCTGTTTTTT
>TRBV4-2|TRBJ1-1|-|-
CASSQGLARGEAFF
TGTGCCAGCAGCCAAGGACTAGCGAGGGGTGAAGCTTTCTTT
>TRBV2|TRBJ1-5|-|-
CASSDGRGNQPQHF
TGTGCCAGCAGTGATGGCAGGGGCAATCAGCCCCAGCATTTT
>TRBV19|TRBJ1-2|TRBD1|-
CASTQDRVYGYTF
TGTGCCAGTACCCAGGACAGGGTCTATGGCTACACCTTC
>TRBV25-1|TRBJ2-3|TRBD1|-
CASAIPTGRFTDTQYF
TGTGCCAGCGCAATTCCGACAGGGCGTTTCACAGATACGCAGTATTTT
>TRBV7-9|TRBJ1-1|-|-
CASSSSSTGAFF
TGTGCCAGCAGCTCGTCCTCCACGGGAGCTTTCTTT
>TRBV7-6|TRBJ2-5|-|-
CASSSLGGLGQETQYF
TGTGCCAGCAGCTCCTTGGGGGGTCTGGGCCAAGAGACCCAGTACTTC
>TRBV19|TRBJ1-5|TRBD1|few
CASSRYGTGNSNQPQHF
TGTGCCAGTAGTAGGTACGGGACAGGAAATAGCAATCAGCCCCAGCATTTT
>TRBV7-9|TRBJ1-2|-|once
CASAGGRGGYTF
TGTGCCAGCGCTGGAGGGAGGGGAGGCTACACCTTC
>TRBV28|TRBJ1-4|-|-
CASSSHREKLFF
TGTGCCAGCAGTTCTCACAGGGAAAAACTGTTTTTT